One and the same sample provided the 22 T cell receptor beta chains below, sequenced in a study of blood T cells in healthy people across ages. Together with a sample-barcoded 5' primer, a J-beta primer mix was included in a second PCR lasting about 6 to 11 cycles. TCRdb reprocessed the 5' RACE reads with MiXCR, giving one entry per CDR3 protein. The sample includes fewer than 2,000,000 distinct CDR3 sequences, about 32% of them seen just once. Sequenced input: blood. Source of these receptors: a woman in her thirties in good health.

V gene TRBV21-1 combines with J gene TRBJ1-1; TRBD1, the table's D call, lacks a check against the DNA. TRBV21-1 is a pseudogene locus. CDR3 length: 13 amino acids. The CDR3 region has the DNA TGTGCCAGCAGTCGGGACAATCCCACTGAAGCTTTCTTT. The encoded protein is CASSRDNPTEAFF.

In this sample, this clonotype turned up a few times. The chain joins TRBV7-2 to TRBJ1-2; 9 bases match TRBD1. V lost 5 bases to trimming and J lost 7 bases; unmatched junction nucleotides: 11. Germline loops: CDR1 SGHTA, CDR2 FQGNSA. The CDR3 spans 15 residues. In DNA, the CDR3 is TGTGCCAGCAGCCCGCTGACGAACAGGGGGCTTGGCTACACCTTC. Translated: CASSPLTNRGLGYTF.

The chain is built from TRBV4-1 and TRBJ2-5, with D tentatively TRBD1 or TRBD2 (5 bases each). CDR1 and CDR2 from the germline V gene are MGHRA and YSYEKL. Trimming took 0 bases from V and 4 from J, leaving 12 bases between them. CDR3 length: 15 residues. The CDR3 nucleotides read TGCGCCAGCAGCCAAGATGGGACCAACCGAGAGACCCAGTACTTC. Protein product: CASSQDGTNRETQYF.

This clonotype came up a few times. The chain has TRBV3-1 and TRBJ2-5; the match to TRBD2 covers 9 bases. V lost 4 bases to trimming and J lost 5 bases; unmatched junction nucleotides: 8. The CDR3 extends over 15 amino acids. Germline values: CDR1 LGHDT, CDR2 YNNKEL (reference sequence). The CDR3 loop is CASSRRLAAQETQYF. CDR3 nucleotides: TGTGCCAGCAGCCGAAGACTAGCGGCGCAGGAGACCCAGTACTTC.

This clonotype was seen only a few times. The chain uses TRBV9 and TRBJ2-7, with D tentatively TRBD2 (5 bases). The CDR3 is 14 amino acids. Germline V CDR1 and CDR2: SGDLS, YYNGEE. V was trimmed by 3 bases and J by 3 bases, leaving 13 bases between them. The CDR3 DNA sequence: TGTGCCAGCAGCGGGGGTGGGAGCGGCTACGAGCAGTACTTC. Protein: CASSGGGSGYEQYF.

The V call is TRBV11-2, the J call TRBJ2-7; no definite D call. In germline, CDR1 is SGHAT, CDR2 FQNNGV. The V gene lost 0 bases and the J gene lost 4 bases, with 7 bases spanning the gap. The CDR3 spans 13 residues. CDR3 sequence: CASSLDVIYEQYF. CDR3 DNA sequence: TGTGCCAGCAGCTTAGATGTTATTTACGAGCAGTACTTC.

The CDR3 reads CASIGNGRTDNEQFF. The DNA for the CDR3 is TGTGCCAGCATCGGGAACGGGAGAACGGACAATGAGCAGTTCTTC. The chain uses TRBV2 and TRBJ2-1; a weak D match, TRBD2 (6 bases). The germline V and J ends were trimmed by 7 bases and 5 bases, with 18 bases remaining between them. In germline, CDR1 is SNHLY, CDR2 FYNNEI. The CDR3 totals 15 residues. Full variable domain (missing parts from reference TRBV2 and TRBJ2-1): EPEVTQTPSHQVTQMGQEVILRCVPISNHLYFYWYRQILGQKVEFLVSFYNNEISEKSEIFDDQFSVERPDGSNFTLKIRSTKLEDSAMYFCASIGNGRTDNEQFFGPGTRLTVL.

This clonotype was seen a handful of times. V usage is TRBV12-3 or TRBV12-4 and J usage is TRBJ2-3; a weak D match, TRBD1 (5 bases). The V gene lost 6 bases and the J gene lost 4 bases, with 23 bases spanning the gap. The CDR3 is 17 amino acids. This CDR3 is CASSQGGLVSHADTQYF. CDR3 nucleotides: TGTGCCAGCAGCCAGGGTGGGCTTGTGAGTCATGCAGATACGCAGTATTTT.

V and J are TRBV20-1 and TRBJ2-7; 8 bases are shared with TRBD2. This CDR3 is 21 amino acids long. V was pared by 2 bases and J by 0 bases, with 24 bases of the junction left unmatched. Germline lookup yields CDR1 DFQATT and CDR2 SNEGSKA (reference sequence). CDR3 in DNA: TGCAGTGCTAGACCGATACCGAAGTTCTTCCGGGGGCGGGGGGACTCCTACGAGCAGTACTTC. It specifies CSARPIPKFFRGRGDSYEQYF.

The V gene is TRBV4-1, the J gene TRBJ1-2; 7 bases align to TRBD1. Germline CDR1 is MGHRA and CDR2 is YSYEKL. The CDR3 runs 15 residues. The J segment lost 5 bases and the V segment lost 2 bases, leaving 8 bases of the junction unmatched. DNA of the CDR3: TGCGCCAGCAGCCAAACGACAGGGACTTCTTATGGCTACACCTTC. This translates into CASSQTTGTSYGYTF.

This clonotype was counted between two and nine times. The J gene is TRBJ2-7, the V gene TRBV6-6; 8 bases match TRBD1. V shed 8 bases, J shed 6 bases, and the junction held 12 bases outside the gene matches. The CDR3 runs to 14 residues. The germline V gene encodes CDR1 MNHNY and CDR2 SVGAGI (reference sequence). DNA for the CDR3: TGTGCCAGCCGACTCATTGAACAGGGGGGCGAGCAGTACTTC. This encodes CASRLIEQGGEQYF.

Written as DNA, the CDR3 is TGCAGTGCTAGTGCGGGGGGGCCATCAGATACGCAGTATTTT. Its protein is CSASAGGPSDTQYF. The chain is built from TRBV20-1 and TRBJ2-3; 9 bases map to TRBD2. Germline V gene lookup returns CDR1 DFQATT and CDR2 SNEGSKA (reference sequence). This CDR3 is built from 14 residues. The V and J ends lost 3 bases and 4 bases, in that order; junction bases with no gene match: 5.

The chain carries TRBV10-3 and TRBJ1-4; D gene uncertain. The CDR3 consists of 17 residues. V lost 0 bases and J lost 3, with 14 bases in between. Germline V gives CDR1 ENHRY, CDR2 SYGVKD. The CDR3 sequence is CAISESVVGESNEKLFF. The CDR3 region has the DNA TGTGCCATCAGTGAGTCGGTGGTGGGAGAATCTAATGAAAAACTGTTTTTT.

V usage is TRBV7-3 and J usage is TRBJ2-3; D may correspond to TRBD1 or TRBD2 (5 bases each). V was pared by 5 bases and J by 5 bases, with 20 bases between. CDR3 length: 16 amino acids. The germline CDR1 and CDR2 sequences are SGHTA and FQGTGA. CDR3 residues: CASSLSGTSVGDTQYF. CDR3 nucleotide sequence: TGTGCCAGCAGCCTCTCGGGGACCAGCGTCGGAGATACGCAGTATTTT.

CDR3 protein: CASNSGGFTGDTQYF. The CDR3 region has the DNA TGCGCCAGCAATTCCGGCGGGTTTACAGGGGATACGCAGTATTTT. The chain joins TRBV5-1 to TRBJ2-3, with D tentatively TRBD1 (6 bases). Germline-derived CDR1 and CDR2 are SGHRS and YFSETQ. Trimming shortened V by 6 bases and J by 6 bases, and 20 bases separated the two germline ends. The CDR3 has 15 residues.

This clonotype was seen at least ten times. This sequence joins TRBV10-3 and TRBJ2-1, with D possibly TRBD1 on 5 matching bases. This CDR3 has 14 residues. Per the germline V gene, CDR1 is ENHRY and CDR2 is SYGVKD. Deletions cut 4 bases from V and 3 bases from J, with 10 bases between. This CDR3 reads CAISGVDSYNEQFF. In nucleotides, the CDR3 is TGTGCCATCAGTGGGGTCGACAGCTACAATGAGCAGTTCTTC.

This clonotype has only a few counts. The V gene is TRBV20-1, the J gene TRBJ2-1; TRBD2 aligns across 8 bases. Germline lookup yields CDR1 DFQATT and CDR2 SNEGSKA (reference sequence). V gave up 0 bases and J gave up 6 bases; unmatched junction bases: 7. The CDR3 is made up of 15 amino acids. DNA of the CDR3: TGCAGTGCTAGAGATGTAACTAGCGGTCCCAATGAGCAGTTCTTC. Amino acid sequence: CSARDVTSGPNEQFF.

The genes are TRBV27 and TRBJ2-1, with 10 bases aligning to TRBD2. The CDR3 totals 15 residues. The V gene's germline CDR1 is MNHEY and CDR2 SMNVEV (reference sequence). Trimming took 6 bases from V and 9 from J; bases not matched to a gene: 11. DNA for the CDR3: TGTGCCAGCAGATCTATTAGCGGGAGGTTTGCTGAGCAGTTCTTC. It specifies CASRSISGRFAEQFF.

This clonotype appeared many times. In nucleotides, the CDR3 is TGTGCCTGGAGTTCGACGCAGGGGAGTATTGGTCAGCCCCAGCATTTT. Translating it yields CAWSSTQGSIGQPQHF. The chain joins TRBV30 to TRBJ1-5, with D possibly being TRBD1 (6 bases). V was cut by 2 bases and J by 6 bases, with 20 bases left in between. The CDR3 extends over 16 amino acids. Germline V gives CDR1 GTSNPN, CDR2 SVGIG (reference sequence).

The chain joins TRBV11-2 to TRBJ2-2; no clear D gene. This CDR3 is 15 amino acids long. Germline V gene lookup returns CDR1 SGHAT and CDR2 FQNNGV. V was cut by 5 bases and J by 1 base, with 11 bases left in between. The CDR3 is CASSLTSLNTGELFF. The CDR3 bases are TGTGCCAGCAGCCTTACCAGCCTGAACACCGGGGAGCTGTTTTTT. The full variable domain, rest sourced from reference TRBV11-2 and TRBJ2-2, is EAGVAQSPRYKIIEKRQSVAFWCNPISGHATLYWYQQILGQGPKLLIQFQNNGVVDDSQLPKDRFSAERLKGVDSTLKIQPAKLEDSAVYLCASSLTSLNTGELFFGEGSRLTVL.

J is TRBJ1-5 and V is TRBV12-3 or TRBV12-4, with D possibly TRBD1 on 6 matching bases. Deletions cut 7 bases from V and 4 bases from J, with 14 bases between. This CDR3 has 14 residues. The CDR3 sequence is CASTKQGANQPQHF. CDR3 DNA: TGTGCCAGCACCAAACAGGGAGCGAATCAGCCCCAGCATTTT.

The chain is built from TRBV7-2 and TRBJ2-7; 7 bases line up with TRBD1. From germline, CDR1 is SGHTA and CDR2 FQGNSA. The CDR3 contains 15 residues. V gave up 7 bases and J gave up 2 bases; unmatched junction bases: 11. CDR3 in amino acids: CASTLDRVGPYEQYF. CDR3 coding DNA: TGTGCCAGCACTCTAGACAGGGTGGGGCCCTACGAGCAGTACTTC.